This TCR beta chain comes out of a study of T-cell memory formation after mild COVID-19. On the study more broadly: There were largely donor-specific TCR clusters.

This clonotype was counted at least ten times. Antigen specificity is unknown. Study-level findings and limits: Largely, contracting CD4+ clones fell within CM and EM, and contracting CD8+ clones within EMRA. Clones that got smaller from day 15 to 85 had even CD4/CD8, while clones growing later tipped toward CD4+. Some SARS-CoV-2-responding clones were already detected in memory before infection.

This CDR3 contains 13 residues. The germline V gene has CDR1 SGHTA and CDR2 FQGTGA. V was cut by 6 bases and J by 3 bases, with 8 bases left in between. TCRdb reanalysed the 5' RACE reads using MiXCR and keeps one entry per CDR3 protein. The sample has about 360,000 distinct CDR3 sequences, about 15% seen once. Material for sequencing was PBMCs or a T cell subset sorted from them (not recorded which). This chain connects TRBV7-3 to TRBJ2-2; D gene ambiguous. The clonotype originates from a man between 18 and 29 years old who had mild COVID-19 (a few samples of this study predate the infection). Cell type and time point are not known. The CDR3 reads CASSSSYTGELFF. The CDR3 nucleotides read TGTGCCAGCAGTTCGAGCTACACCGGGGAGCTGTTTTTT.